This T cell receptor beta chain was recovered during a study of shared clonotypes between healthy human individuals. Broader study findings: Expectations were that clonotype sharing among donors would be affected by sequencing depth.

Generated by immunoSEQ multiplex PCR, the TCRdb table keeps only in-frame clones and is missing some. The sample consists of 950,000 to 1,300,000 clones, 70% to 80% of them appearing once. V shed 3 bases, J shed 14 bases, and the junction held 9 bases outside the gene matches. Germline V gene data show CDR1 as SGHTA and CDR2 as FQGNSA. This CDR3 comprises 13 residues. About this clone: Its antigen is not identified.

The chain couples TRBV7-2 to TRBJ2-5, with 10 bases identical to TRBD2. This receptor was obtained from a young man in good health. Sequenced material: memory CD4+ T cells sorted from blood. Noted subset: CD45RA-negative fraction. The CDR3 coding sequence is TGTGCCAGCAGCTTCATGGCTAGCGGGGGCCAATACTTC. It yields the protein CASSFMASGGQYF.